These 19 T cell receptor beta chains were all obtained from the same sample, sequenced in a study of T cell responses to AZD1222 COVID-19 vaccine. Sequenced by immunoSEQ multiplex PCR; TCRdb stores in-frame clones only, minus some. The data contain about 120,000 clones, around nine tenths of them singletons. The sample in question was peripheral blood, obtained on day 0 of AZD1222 vaccination. The receptor source for this set is an adult in good health.

The rearrangement joins TRBV2 to TRBJ1-5, with D maybe TRBD1 (5 bases). The CDR3 is made up of 14 amino acids. V dropped 4 bases and J dropped 5 bases, with 12 bases sitting between them. Germline values: CDR1 SNHLY, CDR2 FYNNEI. The DNA of the CDR3 is TGTGCCAGCAGTGGGCAGGGATCTTATCAGCCCCAGCATTTT. Translating it yields CASSGQGSYQPQHF. The full variable domain, its missing parts supplied by reference TRBV2 and TRBJ1-5, is EPEVTQTPSHQVTQMGQEVILRCVPISNHLYFYWYRQILGQKVEFLVSFYNNEISEKSEIFDDQFSVERPDGSNFTLKIRSTKLEDSAMYFCASSGQGSYQPQHFGDGTRLSIL.

V and J are TRBV2 and TRBJ2-1; 7 nucleotides line up with TRBD1. From germline, CDR1 is SNHLY and CDR2 FYNNEI. The CDR3 spans 14 residues. V lost 1 base, J lost 10 bases, and 7 bases stayed unmatched. The CDR3 region is CASSEETGLQEQFF. The CDR3 DNA reads TGTGCCAGCAGTGAAGAGACAGGGCTTCAGGAGCAGTTCTTC.

This clone was recorded once. The rearrangement links TRBV7-3 to TRBJ2-3; TRBD2 aligns across 11 bases. The V segment lost 5 bases and the J segment 6 bases; nucleotides outside the gene matches: 4. Germline V lookup: CDR1 SGHTA, CDR2 FQGTGA. The CDR3 is made up of 14 amino acids. CDR3 amino acids: CASSRLAGRDTQYF. CDR3 DNA: TGTGCCAGCAGCCGACTAGCGGGAAGGGATACGCAGTATTTT. Using reference TRBV7-3 and TRBJ2-3 for the parts outside the CDR3, the full variable domain is GAGVSQTPSNKVTEKGKYVELRCDPISGHTALYWYRQSLGQGPEFLIYFQGTGAADDSGLPNDRFFAVRPEGSVSTLKIQRTERGDSAVYLCASSRLAGRDTQYFGPGTRLTVL.

The V and J genes are TRBV27 and TRBJ2-2; 10 nucleotides match TRBD2. Looked up from germline, CDR1 is MNHEY and CDR2 is SMNVEV (reference sequence). After removal of 5 bases from V and 10 bases from J, the junction contained 13 bases not matched to a gene. This CDR3 contains 16 residues. CDR3 sequence (DNA): TGTGCCAGCAGTCCGACTAAGCTAGCGGGAGTCCCGGAGCTGTTTTTT. Protein product: CASSPTKLAGVPELFF.

The chain has TRBV7-9 and TRBJ1-5, with TRBD1 matching 8 bases. V lost 5 bases to trimming and J lost 7 bases; unmatched junction nucleotides: 7. The CDR3 runs to 14 residues. Germline CDR1 is SEHNR and CDR2 is FQNEAQ (reference sequence). The CDR3 sequence: CASSNPGGEQPQHF. DNA for the CDR3: TGTGCCAGCAGCAACCCAGGGGGCGAACAGCCCCAGCATTTT.

This chain links TRBV5-6 with TRBJ1-1; D is undetermined. V was trimmed by 1 base and J by 4 bases, leaving 8 bases between them. CDR3 length equals 13 residues. Germline V gene sequence: CDR1 SGHDT, CDR2 YYEEEE. CDR3 coding DNA: TGTGCCAGCAGCTTGCACACGTCCACTGAAGCTTTCTTT. Amino acid sequence: CASSLHTSTEAFF.

CDR3 bases: TGTGCCAGCAGTTTCGGGGACCCGAGCTCCTACGAGCAGTACTTC. Protein: CASSFGDPSSYEQYF. The rearrangement uses TRBV28 and TRBJ2-7; the D call may be TRBD1 or TRBD2 (5 bases each). This CDR3 has 15 residues. V gave up 3 bases and J gave up 0 bases, with 12 bases separating them. Germline V CDR1 and CDR2: MDHEN, SYDVKM.

This chain uses TRBV10-3 with TRBJ2-5; possible D gene TRBD1, 6 bases. CDR1 ENHRY and CDR2 SYGVKD come from the germline V gene. The CDR3 length is 12 residues. V lost 3 bases, J lost 4 bases, and 6 bases lay in between. CDR3 sequence reads: CAISEQGETQYF. CDR3 DNA sequence: TGTGCCATCAGTGAACAGGGAGAGACCCAGTACTTC.

The genes are TRBV9 and TRBJ2-2; TRBD1 matches at 9 bases. This CDR3 spans 17 amino acids. Per the germline V gene, CDR1 is SGDLS and CDR2 is YYNGEE. V shed 1 base, J shed 5 bases, and the junction held 9 bases outside the gene matches. The CDR3 nucleotides are TGTGCCAGCAGCGTACTGGACAGGGGTGAATATACCGGGGAGCTGTTTTTT. Its translation: CASSVLDRGEYTGELFF.

J is TRBJ1-1 and V is TRBV11-2; D is unclear. The CDR3 runs to 12 residues. Germline CDR1 and CDR2: SGHAT and FQNNGV. V was shortened by 7 bases and J by 2 bases, with 8 bases between the two germline ends. As DNA, the CDR3 is TGTGCCAGCACCTTTTCCAACACTGAAGCTTTCTTT. Translation gives CASTFSNTEAFF.

V and J are TRBV28 and TRBJ1-5, with D maybe TRBD1 (5 bases). Trimming took off 6 bases at V and 3 bases at J, with 15 bases between the two ends. Germline V lookup: CDR1 MDHEN, CDR2 SYDVKM. CDR3 length: 15 residues. The CDR3 DNA reads TGTGCCAGCAGACGACCGGGACTGCTCAATCAGCCCCAGCATTTT. Protein sequence: CASRRPGLLNQPQHF.

V and J are TRBV21-1 and TRBJ2-7; TRBD2, the D gene given by the table, was not confirmed from the DNA. TRBV21-1 is a known pseudogene. The CDR3 spans 16 residues. The CDR3 loop reads CASSKMGTSGSYEQYF. CDR3 DNA: TGTGCCAGCAGCAAAATGGGGACTAGCGGGAGTTACGAGCAGTACTTC.

This chain joins TRBV11-2 and TRBJ2-4; D possibly corresponds to TRBD2 (6 bases). The V gene lost 2 bases and the J gene lost 0 bases, with 14 bases spanning the gap. Germline V gene lookup returns CDR1 SGHAT and CDR2 FQNNGV. The CDR3 runs to 17 residues. In nucleotides, the CDR3 is TGTGCCAGCAGCTTATCCTCCGGGAGTCTAGCCAAAAACATTCAGTACTTC. It codes for CASSLSSGSLAKNIQYF.

The J gene is TRBJ2-2, the V gene TRBV2; D call uncertain. The CDR3 is 13 amino acids. In germline, CDR1 is SNHLY, CDR2 FYNNEI. Trimming removed 5 bases from V and 1 base from J, with 5 bases in between. Here the CDR3 reads CASSPRNTGELFF. CDR3 DNA sequence: TGTGCCAGCAGTCCGAGGAACACCGGGGAGCTGTTTTTT.

The chain uses TRBV6-6 and TRBJ1-2, with no clear D. Per germline, CDR1 MNHNY and CDR2 SVGAGI (reference sequence). V lost 0 bases, J lost 6 bases, and 8 bases lay in between. There are 13 residues in the CDR3. The CDR3 here is CASSYSNANGYTF. CDR3 bases: TGTGCCAGCAGTTACTCGAATGCCAATGGCTACACCTTC.

The chain is built from TRBV7-3 and TRBJ2-3; perhaps TRBD1 as D (5 bases). There are 16 residues in the CDR3. CDR1 and CDR2 (germline): SGHTA, FQGTGA. V was trimmed by 8 bases and J by 2 bases, leaving 20 bases between them. The DNA of the CDR3 is TGTGCCAGCCCAAAGGGGTTCCCCACCGCCACAGATACGCAGTATTTT. This encodes CASPKGFPTATDTQYF. The whole variable domain, filled in from reference TRBV7-3 and TRBJ2-3, reads GAGVSQTPSNKVTEKGKYVELRCDPISGHTALYWYRQSLGQGPEFLIYFQGTGAADDSGLPNDRFFAVRPEGSVSTLKIQRTERGDSAVYLCASPKGFPTATDTQYFGPGTRLTVL.

This clone was seen just once. This sequence joins TRBV10-3 and TRBJ2-5; 8 bases agree with TRBD1. Germline V gives CDR1 ENHRY, CDR2 SYGVKD. CDR3 length: 14 residues. The J segment lost 4 bases and the V segment lost 4 bases, leaving 5 bases of the junction unmatched. The CDR3 DNA reads as TGTGCCATCAGTGCAGCAGGGGGCGGAGAGACCCAGTACTTC. Translated: CAISAAGGGETQYF.

The genes are TRBV28 and TRBJ1-6; D perhaps matches TRBD1 (6 bases). The CDR3 totals 13 residues. Looked up from germline, CDR1 is MDHEN and CDR2 is SYDVKM. V shed 9 bases and J shed 6 bases, with 12 bases lying between them. CDR3 coding DNA: TGTGCCAGTACCGGACAGTTTAATTCACCCCTCCACTTT. Its translation is CASTGQFNSPLHF.

The chain recombines TRBV4-2 with TRBJ1-1; 8 bases are shared with TRBD1. Germline-derived CDR1 and CDR2 are LGHNA and YNFKEQ. J gave up 6 bases and V 4 bases, and 13 bases lay outside the gene matches. The CDR3 length is 16 residues. CDR3 protein: CASSRSGQGVLAEAFF. The CDR3 coding sequence is TGTGCCAGCAGCCGGAGCGGACAGGGAGTGTTGGCTGAAGCTTTCTTT.